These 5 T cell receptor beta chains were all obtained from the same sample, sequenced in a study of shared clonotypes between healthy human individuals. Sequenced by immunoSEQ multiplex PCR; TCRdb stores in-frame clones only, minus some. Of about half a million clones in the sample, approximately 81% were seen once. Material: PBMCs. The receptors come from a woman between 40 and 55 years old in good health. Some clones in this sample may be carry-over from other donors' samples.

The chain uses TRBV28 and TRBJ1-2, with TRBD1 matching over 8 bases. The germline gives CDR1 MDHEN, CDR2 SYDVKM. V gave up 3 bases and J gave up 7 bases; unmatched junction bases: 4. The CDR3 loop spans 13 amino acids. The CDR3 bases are TGTGCCAGCAGTTTGTGGACAGGGTCTGGCTACACCTTC. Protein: CASSLWTGSGYTF.

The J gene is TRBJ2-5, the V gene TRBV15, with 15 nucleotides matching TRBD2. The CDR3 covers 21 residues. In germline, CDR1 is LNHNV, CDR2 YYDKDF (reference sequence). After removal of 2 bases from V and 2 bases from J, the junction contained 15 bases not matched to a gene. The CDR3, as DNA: TGTGCCACCAGCAGATCCTCCCCAGGACTAGCGGGAGGGAATCTTCAAGAGACCCAGTACTTC. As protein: CATSRSSPGLAGGNLQETQYF.

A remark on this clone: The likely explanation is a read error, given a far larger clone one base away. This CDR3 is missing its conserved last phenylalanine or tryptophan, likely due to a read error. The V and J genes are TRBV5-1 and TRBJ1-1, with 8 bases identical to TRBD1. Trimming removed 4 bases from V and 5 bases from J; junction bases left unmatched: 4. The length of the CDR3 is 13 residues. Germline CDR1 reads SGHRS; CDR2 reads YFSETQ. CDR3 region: CASSPRTGTEAFL. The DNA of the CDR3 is TGCGCCAGCAGCCCAAGGACAGGGACTGAAGCTTTCCTT.

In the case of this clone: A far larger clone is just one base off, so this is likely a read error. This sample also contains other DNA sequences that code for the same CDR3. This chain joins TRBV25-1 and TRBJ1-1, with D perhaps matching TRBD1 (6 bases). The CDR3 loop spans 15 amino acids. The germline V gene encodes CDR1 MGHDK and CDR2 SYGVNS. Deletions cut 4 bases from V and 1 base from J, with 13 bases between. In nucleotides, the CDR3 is TGTGCCAGCAGTGCTAGGACGGACAGGAACACTGAAGCTTTCTTT. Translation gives CASSARTDRNTEAFF.

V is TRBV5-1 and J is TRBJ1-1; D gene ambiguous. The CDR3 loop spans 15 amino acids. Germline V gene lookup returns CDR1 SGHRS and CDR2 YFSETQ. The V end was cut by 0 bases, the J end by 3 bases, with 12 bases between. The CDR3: CASSLVAGRDTEAFF. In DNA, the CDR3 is TGCGCCAGCAGCTTGGTGGCGGGGAGGGACACTGAAGCTTTCTTT.